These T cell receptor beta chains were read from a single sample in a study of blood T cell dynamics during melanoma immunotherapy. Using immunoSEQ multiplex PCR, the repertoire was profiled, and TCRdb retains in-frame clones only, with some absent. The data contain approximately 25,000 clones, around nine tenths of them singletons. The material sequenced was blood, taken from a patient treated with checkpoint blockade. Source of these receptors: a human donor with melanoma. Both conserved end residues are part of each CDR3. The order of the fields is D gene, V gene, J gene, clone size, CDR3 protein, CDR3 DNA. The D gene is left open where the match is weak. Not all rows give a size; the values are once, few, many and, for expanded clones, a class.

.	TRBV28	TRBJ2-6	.	CASVSTPGANVLTF	TGTGCCAGCGTAAGCACTCCTGGGGCCAACGTCCTGACTTTC
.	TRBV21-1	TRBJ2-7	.	CARDSLILRFSYEQYF	TGTGCCAGAGACTCGCTTATCTTGCGGTTCTCCTACGAGCAGTACTTC
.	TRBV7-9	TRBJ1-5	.	CASSLGAQPQHF	TGTGCCAGCAGCTTAGGTGCCCAGCCCCAGCATTTT
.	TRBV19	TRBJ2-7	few	CASSIGGVPTTYEQYF	TGTGCCAGTAGTATTGGAGGCGTTCCGACCACCTACGAGCAGTACTTC
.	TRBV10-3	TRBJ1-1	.	CAISENRNTEAFF	TGTGCCATCAGCGAAAATAGGAACACTGAAGCTTTCTTT
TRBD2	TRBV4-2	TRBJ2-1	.	CASSQESSGSLEQFF	TGTGCCAGCAGCCAAGAATCTAGCGGGAGCCTTGAGCAGTTCTTC
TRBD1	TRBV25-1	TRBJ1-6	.	CASSLTGGDSPLHF	TGTGCCAGCAGTCTTACAGGGGGGGATTCACCCCTCCACTTT
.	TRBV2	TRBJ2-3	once	CASTTGLSTDTQYF	TGTGCCAGCACTACAGGTTTGAGCACAGATACGCAGTATTTT
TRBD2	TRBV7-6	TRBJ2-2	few	CASSLRAPGGGMVGELFF	TGTGCCAGCAGCTTAAGGGCTCCAGGCGGGGGAATGGTCGGGGAGCTGTTTTTT
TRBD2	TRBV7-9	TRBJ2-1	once	CASSFEAGADEQFF	TGTGCCAGCAGCTTTGAAGCGGGAGCGGACGAGCAGTTCTTC
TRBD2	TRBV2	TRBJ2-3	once	CASSGLAYTQYF	TGTGCCAGCAGTGGACTAGCTTACACGCAGTATTTT
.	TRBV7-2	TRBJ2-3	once	CASSFGSAGDTQYF	TGTGCCAGCAGCTTCGGATCAGCGGGAGATACGCAGTATTTT
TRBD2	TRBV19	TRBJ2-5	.	CASSLAGGEETQYF	TGTGCCAGTAGTCTAGCGGGAGGTGAAGAGACCCAGTACTTC
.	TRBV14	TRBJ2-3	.	CASSWGTDTQYF	TGTGCCAGCAGTTGGGGCACAGATACGCAGTATTTT
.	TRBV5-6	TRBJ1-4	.	CASSLGRTDGDEKLFF	TGTGCCAGCAGCTTGGGCCGGACCGACGGAGATGAAAAACTGTTTTTT
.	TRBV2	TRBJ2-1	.	CASSGRVDNEQFF	TGTGCCAGCAGCGGTAGGGTAGACAATGAGCAGTTCTTC
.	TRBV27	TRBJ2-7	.	CASSRVGATYEQYF	TGTGCCAGCAGTCGGGTAGGGGCCACCTACGAGCAGTACTTC
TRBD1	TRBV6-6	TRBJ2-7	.	CASRTGGYEQYF	TGTGCCTCCCGGACAGGGGGGTACGAGCAGTACTTC
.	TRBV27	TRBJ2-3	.	CASSPPANPDTQYF	TGTGCCAGCAGTCCCCCGGCGAACCCAGATACGCAGTATTTT
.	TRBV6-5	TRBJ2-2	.	CASSYLRSGGELFF	TGTGCCAGCAGTTACCTTCGGTCAGGCGGGGAGCTGTTTTTT
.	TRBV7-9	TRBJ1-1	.	CASSFAGAEAFF	TGTGCCAGCAGCTTCGCGGGGGCTGAAGCTTTCTTT
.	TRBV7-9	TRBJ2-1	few	CASSLGAYNEQFF	TGTGCCAGCAGCCTTGGAGCCTACAATGAGCAGTTCTTC
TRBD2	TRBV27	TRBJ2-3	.	CASRPLGGLGTDTQYF	TGTGCCAGCAGACCGTTAGGGGGACTAGGCACAGATACGCAGTATTTT
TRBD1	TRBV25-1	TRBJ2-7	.	CASRRQGYEQYF	TGTGCCAGCAGACGACAGGGCTACGAGCAGTACTTC
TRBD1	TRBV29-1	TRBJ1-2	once	CSVRTGANYGYTF	TGCAGCGTTCGGACAGGGGCTAACTATGGCTACACCTTC
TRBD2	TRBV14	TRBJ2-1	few	CASSQSLAAGGEQFF	TGTGCCAGCAGCCAAAGTCTAGCGGCGGGGGGTGAGCAGTTCTTC
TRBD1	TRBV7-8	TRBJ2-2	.	CASSLRDRGRTGELFF	TGTGCCAGCAGCTTAAGGGACAGGGGGCGAACCGGGGAGCTGTTTTTT
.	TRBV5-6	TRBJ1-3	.	CASSLIGAGTIYF	TGTGCCAGCAGCTTGATAGGGGCTGGCACCATATATTTT
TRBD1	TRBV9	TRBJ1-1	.	CASSFRDRVSLNTEAFF	TGTGCCAGCAGCTTCCGGGACAGGGTAAGTCTGAACACTGAAGCTTTCTTT
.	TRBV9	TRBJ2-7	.	CASSVGDSTYEQYF	TGTGCCAGCAGCGTAGGGGACTCCACCTACGAGCAGTACTTC
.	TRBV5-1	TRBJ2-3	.	CASSLDPGPRTDTQYF	TGCGCCAGCAGCTTGGACCCAGGGCCTCGGACAGATACGCAGTATTTT
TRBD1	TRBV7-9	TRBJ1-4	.	CASSLGTAHEKLFF	TGTGCCAGCAGCCTAGGGACAGCACATGAAAAACTGTTTTTT
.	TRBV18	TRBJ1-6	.	CASSPRQDHNSPLHF	TGTGCCAGCTCACCAAGGCAGGACCATAATTCACCCCTCCACTTT
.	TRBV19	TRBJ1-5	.	CASSPPVGFNQPQHF	TGTGCCAGTAGTCCCCCCGTAGGTTTCAATCAGCCCCAGCATTTT
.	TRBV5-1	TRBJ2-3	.	CASSLALMQDTQYF	TGCGCCAGCAGCTTGGCCTTGATGCAAGATACGCAGTATTTT
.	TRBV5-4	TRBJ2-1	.	CASSSRVNEQFF	TGTGCCAGCAGCTCCAGGGTTAATGAGCAGTTCTTC
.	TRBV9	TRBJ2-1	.	CASSVSGGVGNEQFF	TGTGCCAGCAGCGTCAGTGGGGGAGTCGGAAATGAGCAGTTCTTC
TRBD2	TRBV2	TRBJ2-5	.	CASSRTSGRGTQYF	TGTGCCAGCAGTCGGACTAGCGGGAGAGGGACCCAGTACTTC
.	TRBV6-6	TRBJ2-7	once	CASTLGATRTYEQYF	TGTGCCAGCACTTTAGGGGCCACGAGAACCTACGAGCAGTACTTC
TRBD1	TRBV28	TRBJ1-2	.	CASRPTGVDGYTF	TGTGCCAGCAGACCAACAGGGGTTGATGGCTACACCTTC
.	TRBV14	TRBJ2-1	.	CASSQAGVYNEQFF	TGTGCCAGCAGCCAAGCAGGAGTCTACAATGAGCAGTTCTTC
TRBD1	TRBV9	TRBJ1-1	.	CASSPPGTGHMNTEAFF	TGTGCCAGCAGCCCCCCCGGGACAGGACATATGAACACTGAAGCTTTCTTT
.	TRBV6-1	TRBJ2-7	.	CASRGGPYF	TGTGCCTCAAGGGGCGGGCCGTACTTC
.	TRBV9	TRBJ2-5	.	CASSVEGETQYF	TGTGCCAGCAGCGTAGAAGGAGAGACCCAGTACTTC
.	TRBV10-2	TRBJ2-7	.	CASSEPSYEQYF	TGCGCCAGCAGTGAGCCCTCCTACGAGCAGTACTTC
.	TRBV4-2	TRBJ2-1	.	CASSQETPDSQSSYNEQFF	TGTGCCAGCAGCCAAGAGACCCCGGACAGCCAGAGCTCCTACAATGAGCAGTTCTTC
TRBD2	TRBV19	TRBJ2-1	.	CASERSGTYNEQFF	TGTGCCAGCGAAAGAAGCGGGACCTACAATGAGCAGTTCTTC
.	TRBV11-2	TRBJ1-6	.	CASIPSGTTSPLHF	TGTGCCAGCATCCCTTCCGGGACAACCTCACCCCTCCACTTT
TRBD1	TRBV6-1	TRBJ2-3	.	CASSEGGQGYLTQYF	TGTGCCAGCAGTGAAGGGGGACAGGGTTACCTTACGCAGTATTTT
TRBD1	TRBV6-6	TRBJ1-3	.	CASSQTGVSNTIYF	TGTGCCAGCAGTCAGACAGGGGTGTCAAACACCATATATTTT
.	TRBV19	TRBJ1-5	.	CASSISGATQPQHF	TGTGCCAGTAGTATCTCGGGGGCTACTCAGCCCCAGCATTTT
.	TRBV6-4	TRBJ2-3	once	CASSSDTGGTQYF	TGTGCCAGCTCCTCGGATACCGGGGGTACGCAGTATTTT
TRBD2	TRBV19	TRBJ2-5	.	CASSLASGRGETQYF	TGTGCCAGTAGCCTTGCTAGCGGGAGAGGGGAGACCCAGTACTTC
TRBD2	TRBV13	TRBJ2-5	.	CASSTEALLAGDRSQYF	TGTGCCAGCAGCACGGAAGCTTTACTAGCGGGAGACAGGTCCCAGTACTTC